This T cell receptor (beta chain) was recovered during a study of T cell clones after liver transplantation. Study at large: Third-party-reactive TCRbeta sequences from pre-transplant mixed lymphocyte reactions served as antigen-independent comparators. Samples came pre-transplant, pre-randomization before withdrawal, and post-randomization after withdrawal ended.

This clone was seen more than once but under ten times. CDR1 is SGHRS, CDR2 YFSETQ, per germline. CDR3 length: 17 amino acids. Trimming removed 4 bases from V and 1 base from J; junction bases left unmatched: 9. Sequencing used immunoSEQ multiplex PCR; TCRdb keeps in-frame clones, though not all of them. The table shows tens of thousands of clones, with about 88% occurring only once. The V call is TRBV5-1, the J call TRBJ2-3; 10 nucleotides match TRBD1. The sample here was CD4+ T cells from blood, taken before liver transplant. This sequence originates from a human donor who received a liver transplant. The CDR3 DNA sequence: TGCGCCAGCAGCCCCTCCCCCGGACAGGGGGGCACAGATACGCAGTATTTT. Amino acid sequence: CASSPSPGQGGTDTQYF.